This TCR beta chain derives from a study of T cell responses to AZD1222 COVID-19 vaccine. Study in general: Timing groups of about 4 and about 12 weeks for second doses were pooled. Study outcomes and limitations: Sampled repertoires all dated from after the peak T cell response.

Measured with immunoSEQ multiplex PCR; TCRdb has only the in-frame clones, and not every one. The data contain about 180,000 clones, around nine tenths of them seen just once; the ten biggest clones take up approximately 8%. The J segment lost 9 bases and the V segment lost 5 bases, leaving 12 bases of the junction unmatched. Per the germline V gene, CDR1 is SGHVS and CDR2 is FQNEAQ. The CDR3 runs to 15 residues. As to this clone: Its antigen is currently unknown.

Sequencing used peripheral blood, obtained on day 0 of AZD1222 vaccination. The sequence came from an adult in good health. V gene TRBV7-8 combines with J gene TRBJ2-7, with TRBD1 identical over 11 bases. CDR3 amino acids: CASSAHPDRGRRQYF. CDR3 DNA sequence: TGTGCCAGCAGCGCCCACCCGGACAGGGGGCGGCGGCAGTACTTC.